This T cell receptor (beta chain) was retrieved from a study of shared clonotypes between healthy human individuals. As for this clone: No antigen is known for it.

Study observations and caveats: Among non-shared clonotypes, generation probabilities were lower than among those shared by all four donors.

The assay used deep level. Authors' processing steps: Junction-only sequences without quality scores came from ImmunoSEQ, so filtering differed. Generated by immunoSEQ multiplex PCR, the TCRdb table keeps only in-frame clones and is missing some. D and trimming come from the DNA, and the V and J calls and clone size come from that table. The sample yields about 2 million clones, about 95% seen once. There are 11 residues in the CDR3. Germline V gene sequence: CDR1 GTSNPN, CDR2 SVGIG (reference sequence). V dropped 4 bases and J dropped 5 bases, with 8 bases sitting between them. In the naive CD8 group, cells lacked CD45RO and were positively selected for CCR7, so terminally differentiated effector memory CD45RA+ cells were left out.

The origin of this receptor is a man between 18 and 29 years old in good health. The specimen was naive CD8+ T cells sorted from blood. This sequence joins TRBV30 and TRBJ2-5, with TRBD2 as a possible D gene (5 bases). The CDR3 coding sequence is TGTGCCTGGACTAGCAGCGAGACCCAGTACTTC. Translated, it gives CAWTSSETQYF.